Each of the 8 T cell receptor beta chains below was sequenced from the same sample in a study of T cells in localized non-small cell lung cancer (TCRdb year 2020). Libraries were made using the immunoSEQ multiplex PCR assay. TCRdb took over this immuneACCESS table, retaining in-frame rearrangements with V and J assigned. Such tables are incomplete; in checked studies, under half of the missing clones stem from an unresolved V gene, and the remainder is unexplained. The sample records approximately 47,000 clones, about 88% of which are singletons. Together, the top ten hold around 2.5% of the sample. The sequences come from PBMCs, collected before any cancer treatment. The receptor set was obtained from a man between 40 and 69 years old with stage II lung adenocarcinoma.

The V gene is TRBV9, the J gene TRBJ1-5; D unresolved. Deletions cut 0 bases from V and 2 bases from J, with 6 bases between. Per germline, CDR1 SGDLS and CDR2 YYNGEE. The CDR3 loop spans 14 amino acids. CDR3 loop: CASSVGGGNQPQHF. In DNA, the CDR3 is TGTGCCAGCAGCGTAGGGGGAGGCAATCAGCCCCAGCATTTT.

Only one count was recorded for this clone. The rearrangement joins TRBV5-5 to TRBJ2-2; 8 bases are shared with TRBD1. With 2 bases clipped from V and 6 bases from J, the junction kept 12 bases outside the gene matches. The CDR3 spans 17 residues. The germline V gene has CDR1 SGHKS and CDR2 YYEKEE (reference sequence). The CDR3 DNA follows: TGTGCCAGCAGCTTCTTAGGGGGGACAGGTACCGCCGGGGAGCTGTTTTTT. This gives the protein CASSFLGGTGTAGELFF. Together with reference TRBV5-5 and TRBJ2-2, the CDR3 gives the full variable domain: DAGVTQSPTHLIKTRGQQVTLRCSPISGHKSVSWYQQVLGQGPQFIFQYYEKEERGRGNFPDRFSARQFPNYSSELNVNALLLGDSALYLCASSFLGGTGTAGELFFGEGSRLTVL.

V and J are TRBV30 and TRBJ2-2; the D is unclear. The germline V gene has CDR1 GTSNPN and CDR2 SVGIG (reference sequence). This CDR3 has 14 amino acids. The germline V and J ends were trimmed by 1 base and 5 bases, with 11 bases remaining between them. CDR3 bases: TGTGCCTGGAGTGAGATAGAGACTACCGGGGAGCTGTTTTTT. It is translated as CAWSEIETTGELFF.

This clone is a singleton in its sample. The chain is built from TRBV15 and TRBJ2-1; 7 bases align to TRBD1. The V segment lost 0 bases and the J segment 7 bases; nucleotides outside the gene matches: 6. CDR3 length equals 15 residues. Germline CDR1 reads LNHNV; CDR2 reads YYDKDF (reference sequence). The CDR3 nucleotides read TGTGCCACCAGCAGAGATAGGACAGGCGGGAATGAGCAGTTCTTC. Its translation is CATSRDRTGGNEQFF.

This chain connects TRBV20-1 to TRBJ2-7, with D perhaps matching TRBD1 (5 bases). Germline CDR1 and CDR2: DFQATT and SNEGSKA (reference sequence). CDR3 size: 11 residues. V lost 6 bases, J lost 5 bases, and 11 bases lay in between. The CDR3 DNA reads as TGCAGTGCCATAGGGGTTCACGAGCAGTACTTC. This encodes CSAIGVHEQYF.

V gene TRBV27 combines with J gene TRBJ1-2; the match to TRBD1 covers 9 bases. This CDR3 contains 16 residues. Germline CDR1 MNHEY, CDR2 SMNVEV (reference sequence). The V gene end was trimmed by 6 bases and the J gene end by 3 bases; junction bases not matched to a gene: 11. The chain's CDR3 is CASSKTWTGEDYGYTF. CDR3 DNA: TGTGCCAGCAGCAAGACCTGGACAGGGGAAGACTATGGCTACACCTTC.

The V gene is TRBV5-1, the J gene TRBJ1-6; 7 nucleotides match TRBD1. V dropped 7 bases and J dropped 8; count of bases not matched to a gene: 6. Per germline, CDR1 SGHRS and CDR2 YFSETQ. The CDR3 is 13 residues long. DNA of the CDR3: TGCGCCAGCGGCCGACAGGGTGATTCACCCCTCCACTTT. Translated: CASGRQGDSPLHF.

The genes are TRBV2 and TRBJ2-1; D ambiguous. The CDR3 sequence is 13 residues long. The germline CDR1 and CDR2 sequences are SNHLY and FYNNEI. Trimming removed 8 bases from V and 5 bases from J, with 13 bases in between. The CDR3 sequence: CASQIGQNNEQFF. CDR3 in DNA: TGTGCCAGCCAGATCGGGCAGAACAATGAGCAGTTCTTC.